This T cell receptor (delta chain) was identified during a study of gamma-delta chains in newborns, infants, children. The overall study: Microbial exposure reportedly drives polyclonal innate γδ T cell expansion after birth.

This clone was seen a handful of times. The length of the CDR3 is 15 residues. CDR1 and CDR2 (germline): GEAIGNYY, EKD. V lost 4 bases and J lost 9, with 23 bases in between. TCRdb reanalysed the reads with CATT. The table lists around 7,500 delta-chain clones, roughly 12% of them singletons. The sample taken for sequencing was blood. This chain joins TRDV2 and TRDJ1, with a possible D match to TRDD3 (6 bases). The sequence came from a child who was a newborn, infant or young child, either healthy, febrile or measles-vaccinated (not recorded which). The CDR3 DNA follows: TGTGCCTGTGAGCCCCTGGGGATTTCCACCGGGGAACTCATCTTT. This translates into CACEPLGISTGELIF.